This TCR beta chain came from a study of CD8 T cells in Susac syndrome. Random hexamers were used to reverse transcribe an amount of about 0.5 to 1 ug RNA. TCRdb reprocessed the immunoSEQ multiplex PCR reads via MiXCR and lists one record per CDR3 protein. The sample includes fewer than 200,000 distinct CDR3 sequences, approximately 95% of them seen just once. Sequencing of TCR beta drew on CD8+ and CD4+ T cells from blood. With 1 base clipped from V and 4 bases from J, the junction kept 9 bases outside the gene matches. This CDR3 is built from 17 residues. Per germline, CDR1 SEHNR and CDR2 FQNEAQ (reference sequence).

The chain uses TRBV7-9 and TRBJ1-3, with 8 bases aligning to TRBD1. Sequences were obtained from CD4+ T cells from PBMCs. The TCR comes from a human donor in good health. CDR3 sequence (DNA): TGTGCCAGCAGCTTAGGCGCCTTGGGACAGGCGGGAAACACCATATATTTT. This sequence encodes CASSLGALGQAGNTIYF.